This entry lists 23 T cell receptor beta chains sequenced from one sample in a study of tumor-infiltrating lymphocytes in primary liver carcinoma. Bulk tissue was left unsorted, and RNA and DNA were co-extracted from roughly 20-30 mg of it. With approximately 500 ng total RNA as template and a constant-region primer, TCR beta cDNA was made. Generation of the TCR beta libraries relied on three nested multiplex PCR rounds using slightly modified ARM-PCR. Primers for the first two PCR rounds were TRBV1-TRBV30 forward primers and a C-beta reverse primer (roughly 10 cycles per round). Via MiXCR, TCRdb re-called the multiplex PCR reads, giving one row per CDR3 protein. Among under 85,000 distinct CDR3 sequences listed, 72% were seen once. The sample comprised liver tumor tissue from sampling region 1. The sample's subset: tumor region T1, superior pole. Receptor source: a man aged 35-49 years with primary liver carcinoma and hepatitis B virus infection.

A remark on this clonotype: An end of the junction does not agree with germline; a read error may underlie this. V and J are TRBV29-1 and TRBJ2-5, with 9 bases aligning to TRBD1. Germline V gene sequence: CDR1 SQVTM, CDR2 ANQGSEA. CDR3 length: 14 residues. The CDR3 is CSIEWGQGQETQYF. CDR3 nucleotides: TGCAGCATTGAATGGGGACAGGGACAAGAGACCCAGTACTTC. The whole variable domain, filled in from reference TRBV29-1 and TRBJ2-5, reads SAVISQKPSRDICQRGTSLTIQCQVDSQVTMMFWYRQQPGQSLTLIATANQGSEATYESGFVIDKFPISRPNLTFSTLTVSNMSPEDSSIYLCSIEWGQGQETQYFGPGTRLLVL.

Concerning this clonotype: Its ends do not fully match the called genes, so a read error is possible. This rearrangement joins TRBV29-1 to TRBJ2-2; D is possibly TRBD1 or TRBD2 (5 bases each). The CDR3 has 16 amino acids. Per germline, CDR1 SQVTM and CDR2 ANQGSEA. CDR3 coding DNA: TGCAGCATTGAAATTAGTAGGGGAGCGAACATCGGGGAGCTGTTTTTT. Protein: CSIEISRGANIGELFF.

This clonotype was found many times. The gene calls are TRBV7-8 and TRBJ2-3; D gene uncertain. The V gene lost 5 bases and the J gene lost 5 bases, with 8 bases spanning the gap. Germline values: CDR1 SGHVS, CDR2 FQNEAQ. This CDR3 spans 12 amino acids. This CDR3 reads CASSTPVDTQYF. CDR3 bases: TGTGCCAGCAGCACTCCCGTAGATACGCAGTATTTT.

J is TRBJ1-5 and V is TRBV4-2, with D tentatively TRBD1 (6 bases). The CDR3 is made up of 16 amino acids. CDR1 is LGHNA and CDR2 is YNFKEQ in the germline V gene. Trimming pared 0 bases from V and 10 bases from J, leaving 19 bases between. The CDR3: CASSQEARVGGHPQHF. The CDR3 DNA reads as TGTGCCAGCAGCCAAGAAGCCAGGGTGGGGGGACATCCCCAGCATTTT.

This clonotype was detected only a few times. The junction departs from the called germline gene at one end, perhaps through a read error. The chain is built from TRBV11-2 and TRBJ1-5; D may be TRBD1 (5 bases). CDR3 length: 16 residues. Germline V gene lookup returns CDR1 SGHAT and CDR2 FQNNGV. CDR3 protein: CVSTTPGGRGREPQHF. DNA of the CDR3: TGTGTCAGCACGACCCCCGGGGGAAGGGGTCGGGAGCCCCAGCATTTT.

About this clonotype itself: Without the conserved terminal phenylalanine or tryptophan, this CDR3 likely stems from a read error. The genes are TRBV28 and TRBJ2-1, with a tentative D call TRBD1 (6 bases). Trimming took 7 bases from V and 10 from J, leaving 14 bases between them. The CDR3 loop spans 12 amino acids. Germline values: CDR1 MDHEN, CDR2 SYDVKM. DNA for the CDR3: TGTGCCAGCAATGTGGCCGGGACAGAGCAGTTCCTC. It translates to CASNVAGTEQFL.

To note about this clonotype: Germline and junction disagree at one end, which may indicate a read error. The V call is TRBV6-5, the J call TRBJ2-1; tentative D call: TRBD2 (6 bases). Germline V gene data show CDR1 as MNHEY and CDR2 as SVGAGI. The CDR3 consists of 16 residues. The chain's CDR3 is CASSSPATGAYNKQFF. The CDR3 DNA is TGTGCCAGCAGTTCCCCGGCAACGGGAGCTTACAATAAGCAGTTCTTC.

With respect to this clonotype: Its ends do not fully match the called genes, so a read error is possible. The J gene is TRBJ2-2, the V gene TRBV29-1, with 7 bases matching TRBD2. The germline gives CDR1 SQVTM, CDR2 ANQGSEA. This CDR3 contains 13 residues. CDR3: CSATSWNTWELFF. In nucleotides, the CDR3 is TGCAGCGCGACTAGCTGGAACACCTGGGAGCTGTTTTTT.

The V and J genes are TRBV4-1 and TRBJ1-2; D not resolved. Germline V lookup: CDR1 MGHRA, CDR2 YSYEKL. CDR3 length equals 14 residues. Trimming removed 0 bases at V and 5 bases at J, with 10 bases between. CDR3: CASSQEGPAYGYTF. For the CDR3, the DNA is TGCGCCAGCAGCCAAGAGGGTCCGGCGTATGGCTACACCTTC.

Concerning this clonotype itself: Sequence at one end of the junction differs from germline and may be a read error. This sequence joins TRBV7-8 and TRBJ2-1; D gene unclear. Germline V gene data show CDR1 as SGHVS and CDR2 as FQNEAQ. The CDR3 loop spans 16 amino acids. CDR3 coding DNA: TGTGCCAGTAGCTTAGGGTCCCTCTCCAACTTCAATGAGCAGTCCTTC. It encodes CASSLGSLSNFNEQSF.

About this clonotype itself: A read error may explain this, as a much larger clone is one base away. Lacking the conserved final phenylalanine or tryptophan, this CDR3 likely reflects a read error. The chain combines TRBV28 with TRBJ2-5, with D uncertain. The germline V gene has CDR1 MDHEN and CDR2 SYDVKM. The CDR3 contains 14 residues. Trimming pared 6 bases from V and 5 bases from J, leaving 16 bases between. The CDR3, as DNA: TGTGCCAGCAGCCCTGGCGGTGTAAGGGAGACCCAGTACTCC. Translating it yields CASSPGGVRETQYS.

About this clonotype: One junction end disagrees with the germline gene, perhaps due to a read error. The V gene is TRBV27, the J gene TRBJ2-1, with 8 bases matching TRBD2. Germline values: CDR1 MNHEY, CDR2 SMNVEV (reference sequence). This CDR3 region has 16 residues. The CDR3: CASWRAGGHTYNEQLF. The CDR3 region has the DNA TGTGCCAGCTGGAGGGCGGGAGGTCACACTTACAATGAGCAGCTCTTC.

The chain is built from TRBV6-5 and TRBJ2-7; D possibly corresponds to TRBD1 (6 bases). The CDR3 contains 17 residues. CDR1 and CDR2 (germline): MNHEY, SVGAGI. Trimming cost V 4 bases and J 6 bases, with 25 bases left between them. In DNA form, the CDR3 reads TGTGCCAGCAGTTGCCGGGACATCTGTAGGCGAGGGATCGAGCAGTACTTC. Its translation: CASSCRDICRRGIEQYF.

Notes on this clonotype: The DNA is left out, because the CDR3 cannot be placed on it with certainty; the CDR3 is given as TCRdb lists it. The V and J genes are TRBV6-6 and TRBJ1-6; the D call of TRBD1 is as the table states it, not checked on the DNA. The CDR3 has 14 residues if both end residues are counted. In germline, CDR1 is MNHNY, CDR2 SVGAGI (reference sequence). The CDR3 loop reads CASRVGRGISPLLF.

Worth noting for this clonotype: A junction boundary mismatches the germline segment, possibly from a read error. The gene calls are TRBV6-1 and TRBJ2-7; D may be TRBD1 (5 bases). Germline values: CDR1 MNHNS, CDR2 SASEGT. This CDR3 region has 12 residues. CDR3 in amino acids: CASNSAGYEQYF. In nucleotides, the CDR3 is TGTGCGAGCAATTCGGCAGGGTACGAGCAGTACTTC.

A remark on this clonotype: The junction departs from the called germline gene at one end, perhaps through a read error. The chain uses TRBV11-2 and TRBJ2-3; unclear D gene. CDR3 length: 15 amino acids. Germline V gene lookup returns CDR1 SGHAT and CDR2 FQNNGV. The CDR3 sequence is CASNQGTPDTDTQYF. The CDR3 DNA reads as TGTGCCAGCAACCAAGGAACTCCAGACACAGATACGCAGTATTTC.

In regard to this clonotype: Likely a read error: the CDR3 ends without its conserved phenylalanine or tryptophan. This chain connects TRBV7-8 to TRBJ2-1; D unclear. Germline assignment: CDR1 SGHVS and CDR2 FQNEAQ. The V end lost 11 bases, the J end lost 1 base, and 21 bases lay between the germline ends. The CDR3 contains 16 residues. The CDR3 DNA sequence: TGTGCCTCCCGGCGAACCCCGTCCTCTTCCTACAATGAGCAGTTCCTC. It yields the protein CASRRTPSSSYNEQFL.

The chain recombines TRBV7-3 with TRBJ2-3; weak D call: TRBD2 (5 bases). V lost 9 bases, J lost 2 bases, and 24 bases lay in between. CDR3 length: 17 amino acids. Germline V lookup: CDR1 SGHTA, CDR2 FQGTGA. CDR3 sequence: CARSGERNFQTTDTQYF. The CDR3 DNA reads TGTGCCAGGAGCGGCGAGCGAAATTTCCAGACCACAGATACGCAGTATTTT.

By frequency in the sample, this clonotype is medium-sized. This chain uses TRBV6-1 with TRBJ2-5; TRBD1 or TRBD2 may be the D gene (5 bases each). The germline V gene encodes CDR1 MNHNS and CDR2 SASEGT. The length of the CDR3 is 13 residues. The V and J ends lost 7 bases and 1 base respectively, with 10 bases between them. CDR3 amino acids: CASTREIQETQYF. CDR3 nucleotide sequence: TGTGCCAGCACCAGGGAGATCCAAGAGACCCAGTACTTC.

The genes are TRBV12-3 or TRBV12-4 and TRBJ2-2; unclear D gene. Trimming cost V 1 base and J 6 bases, with 15 bases left between them. There are 16 residues in the CDR3. CDR3 DNA sequence: TGTGCCAGCAGTTTAGTCATGGTAGTTAAGGCCGGGGAGCTGTTTTTT. Translating gives CASSLVMVVKAGELFF.

On this clonotype itself: This may arise from a read error, as a much more abundant clone is one base away. This chain links TRBV28 with TRBJ2-1; possibly TRBD1 or TRBD2 for D (5 bases each). Germline lookup yields CDR1 MDHEN and CDR2 SYDVKM. CDR3 length equals 11 residues. The V end was cut by 6 bases, the J end by 10 bases, with 10 bases between. CDR3: CASSWDGEQFF. In nucleotides, the CDR3 is TGTGCCAGCAGCTGGGACGGGGAGCAGTTCTTC.

About this clonotype itself: Germline is not matched at one junction end, which may reflect a read error. The rearrangement uses TRBV12-3 or TRBV12-4 and TRBJ1-2; 7 nucleotides agree with TRBD1. The length of the CDR3 is 15 residues. The CDR3 nucleotides are TGTGTCAGCAGCCCGGAGAAGGACAGGCCGTCAATCTGCACCTTC. Its translation is CVSSPEKDRPSICTF.

As to this clonotype: The junction and the germline gene differ at one end; a read error may be behind it. This rearrangement joins TRBV24-1 to TRBJ2-1; unclear D gene. Looked up from germline, CDR1 is KGHDR and CDR2 is SFDVKD. The CDR3 consists of 14 residues. CDR3 residues: CASSDLVGIGEQFF. The DNA for the CDR3 is TGCGCCAGCAGTGACTTAGTTGGGATCGGGGAGCAGTTCTTC.